This T cell receptor (beta chain) comes out of a study of Tregs in tolerant kidney transplant recipients. The wider study: Mixed chimerism was transient after nonmyeloablative marrow transplants from related graft donors.

Sequencing used immunoSEQ multiplex PCR; TCRdb keeps in-frame clones, though not all of them. The data contain 69,000 or so clones, roughly 91% of them singletons. This CDR3 has 17 amino acids. CDR1 and CDR2 from the germline V gene are LGHNA and YSLEER. V gave up 0 bases and J gave up 2 bases, with 17 bases separating them. The source is a human donor who received a combined kidney and bone marrow transplant. V usage is TRBV4-3 and J usage is TRBJ2-7; D is possibly TRBD1 (5 bases). This specimen was CD4+ T cells from blood, taken before the transplant. CDR3 sequence reads: CASSQDWNSDSPYEQYF. CDR3 nucleotides: TGCGCCAGCAGCCAAGATTGGAACAGCGACAGCCCCTACGAGCAGTACTTC.